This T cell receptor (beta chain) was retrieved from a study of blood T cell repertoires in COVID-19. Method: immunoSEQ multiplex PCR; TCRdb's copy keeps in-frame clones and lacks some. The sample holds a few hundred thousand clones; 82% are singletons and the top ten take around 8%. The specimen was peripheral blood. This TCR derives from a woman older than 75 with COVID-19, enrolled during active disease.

CDR3 residues: CASSSGLLSTQYF. Written as DNA, the CDR3 is TGTGCCAGCAGCTCCGGACTCCTCTCGACGCAGTACTTC. V gene TRBV7-9 combines with J gene TRBJ2-7, with D maybe TRBD2 (5 bases). The CDR3 extends over 13 amino acids. The germline V gene has CDR1 SEHNR and CDR2 FQNEAQ (reference sequence). V was clipped by 4 bases and J by 9 bases, with 16 bases between them.